This T cell receptor (beta chain) stems from a study of cytomegalovirus exposure and HLA in healthy donors. Study-level points and caveats: A later analysis linked a missense DCLRE1C variant to TCR beta V- and J-gene trimming.

This CDR3 region has 16 residues. V shed 5 bases, J shed 0 bases, and the junction held 5 bases outside the gene matches. Germline CDR1 reads SGHTA; CDR2 reads FQGNSA. A multiplex PCR was run with 60 Vbeta primers and 13 Jbeta primers. TCRdb keeps only in-frame clones here, not all; method: immunoSEQ multiplex PCR. The sample includes 150,000 to 180,000 clones, 74% of them seen just once. Concerning this clone itself: As yet, its antigen is unknown.

Nominally healthy donors were sampled, though unrecorded immune exposures were likely. Source material: PBMCs. The chain couples TRBV7-2 to TRBJ2-4; TRBD2 aligns across 9 bases. The TCR was taken from a man in his thirties or forties in good health and CMV-seronegative. The CDR3 bases are TGTGCCAGCAGCGCGCGGGGGGGCCTAGCCAAAAACATTCAGTACTTC. This codes for CASSARGGLAKNIQYF.